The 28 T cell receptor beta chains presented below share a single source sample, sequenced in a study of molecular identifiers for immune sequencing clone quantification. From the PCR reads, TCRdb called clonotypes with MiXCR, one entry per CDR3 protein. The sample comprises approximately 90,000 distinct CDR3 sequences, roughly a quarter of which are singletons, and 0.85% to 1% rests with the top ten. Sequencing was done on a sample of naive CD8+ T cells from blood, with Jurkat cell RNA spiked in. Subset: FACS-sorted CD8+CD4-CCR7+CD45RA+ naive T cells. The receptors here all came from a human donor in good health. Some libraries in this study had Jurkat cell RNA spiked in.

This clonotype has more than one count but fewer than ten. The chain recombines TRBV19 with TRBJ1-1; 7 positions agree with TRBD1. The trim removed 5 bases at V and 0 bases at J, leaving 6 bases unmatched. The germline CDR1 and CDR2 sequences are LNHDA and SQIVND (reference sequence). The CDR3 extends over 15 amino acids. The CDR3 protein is CASSPGQFLNTEAFF. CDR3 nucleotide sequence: TGTGCCAGTAGTCCGGGACAGTTCTTGAACACTGAAGCTTTCTTT.

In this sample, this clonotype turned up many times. The CDR3 DNA reads as TGTGCCAGCAGCCACCCTGAAGTTGGTACGCAGTATTTT. Translating it yields CASSHPEVGTQYF. The chain combines TRBV3-1 with TRBJ2-3; D unclear. In germline, CDR1 is LGHDT, CDR2 YNNKEL (reference sequence). V was trimmed by 3 bases and J by 8 bases, leaving 12 bases between them. The CDR3 extends over 13 amino acids.

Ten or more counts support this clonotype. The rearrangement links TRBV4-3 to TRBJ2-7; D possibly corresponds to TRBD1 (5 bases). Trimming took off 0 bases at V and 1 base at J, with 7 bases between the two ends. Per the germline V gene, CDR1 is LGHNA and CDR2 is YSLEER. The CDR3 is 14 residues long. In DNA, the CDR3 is TGCGCCAGCAGCCAAGATCGACAGTCCTACGAGCAGTACTTC. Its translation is CASSQDRQSYEQYF.

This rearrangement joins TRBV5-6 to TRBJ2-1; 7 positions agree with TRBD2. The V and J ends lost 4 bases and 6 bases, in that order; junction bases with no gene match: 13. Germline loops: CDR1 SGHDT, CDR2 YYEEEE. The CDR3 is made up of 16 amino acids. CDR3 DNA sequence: TGTGCCAGCAGCCTTCAGCTGGCGGGGGTAGGCAATGAGCAGTTCTTC. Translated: CASSLQLAGVGNEQFF.

CDR3 in DNA: TGTGCCAGTAGTATGCAGAATCCTACTGAAGCTTTCTTT. This sequence encodes CASSMQNPTEAFF. The V gene is TRBV19, the J gene TRBJ1-1; no firm D call. Trimming took off 3 bases at V and 5 bases at J, with 10 bases between the two ends. CDR1 and CDR2 (germline): LNHDA, SQIVND (reference sequence). This CDR3 is built from 13 residues. The full variable domain, with the rest looked up from reference TRBV19 and TRBJ1-1, is DGGITQSPKYLFRKEGQNVTLSCEQNLNHDAMYWYRQDPGQGLRLIYYSQIVNDFQKGDIAEGYSVSREKKESFPLTVTSAQKNPTAFYLCASSMQNPTEAFFGQGTRLTVV.

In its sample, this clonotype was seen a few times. CDR3 DNA: TGTGCCAGCAGCTTAGAAGTTCTGGCGACTGGAGTGAACAATGAGCAGTTCTTC. It codes for CASSLEVLATGVNNEQFF. The rearrangement links TRBV11-2 to TRBJ2-1; D uncertain. This CDR3 is 18 amino acids long. The V end lost 0 bases, the J end lost 5 bases, and 20 bases lay between the germline ends. Looked up from germline, CDR1 is SGHAT and CDR2 is FQNNGV.

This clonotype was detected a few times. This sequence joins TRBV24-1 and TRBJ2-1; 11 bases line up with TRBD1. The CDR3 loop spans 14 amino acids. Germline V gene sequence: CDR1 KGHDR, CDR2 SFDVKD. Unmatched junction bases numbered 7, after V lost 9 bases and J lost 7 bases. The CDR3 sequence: CATGSRDRGNEQFF. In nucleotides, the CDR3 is TGTGCCACCGGTTCACGGGACAGGGGGAATGAGCAGTTCTTC.

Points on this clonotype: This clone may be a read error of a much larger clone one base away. CDR3 loop: CASSQDLWTSGTDTDTRYF. CDR3 sequence (DNA): TGCGCCAGCAGCCAAGATCTGTGGACTAGCGGGACCGACACAGATACGCGGTATTTT. The chain carries TRBV4-3 and TRBJ2-3; TRBD2 aligns across 12 bases. Germline V gene sequence: CDR1 LGHNA, CDR2 YSLEER. The CDR3 sequence is 19 residues long.

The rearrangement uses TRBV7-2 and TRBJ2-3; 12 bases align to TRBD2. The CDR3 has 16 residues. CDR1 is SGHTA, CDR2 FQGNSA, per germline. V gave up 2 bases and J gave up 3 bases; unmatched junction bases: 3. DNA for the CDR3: TGTGCCAGCAGCTTAAGACTAGCGGGGGTTACAGATACGCAGTATTTT. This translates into CASSLRLAGVTDTQYF.

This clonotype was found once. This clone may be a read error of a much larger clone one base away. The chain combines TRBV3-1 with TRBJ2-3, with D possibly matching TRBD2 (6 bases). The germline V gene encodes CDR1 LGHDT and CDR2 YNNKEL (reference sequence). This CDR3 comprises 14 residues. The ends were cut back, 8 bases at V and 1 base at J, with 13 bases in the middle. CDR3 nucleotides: TGTGCCAGCGGCCGAGGCGGGGGCACAGATACGCAGTATTTT. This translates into CASGRGGGTDTQYF.

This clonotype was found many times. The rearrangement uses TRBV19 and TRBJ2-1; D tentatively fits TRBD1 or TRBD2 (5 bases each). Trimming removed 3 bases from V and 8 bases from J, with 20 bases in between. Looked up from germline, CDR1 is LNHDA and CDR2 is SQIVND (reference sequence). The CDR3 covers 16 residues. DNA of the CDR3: TGTGCCAGTAGTATGAATTTTGGGACCCCAGGCGATGAGCAGTTCTTC. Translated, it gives CASSMNFGTPGDEQFF.

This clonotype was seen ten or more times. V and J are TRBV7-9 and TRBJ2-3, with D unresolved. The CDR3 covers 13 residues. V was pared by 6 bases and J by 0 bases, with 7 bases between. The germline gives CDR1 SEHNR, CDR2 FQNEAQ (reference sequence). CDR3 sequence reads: CASRSSSTDTQYF. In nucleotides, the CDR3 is TGTGCCAGCAGGTCTTCTAGCACAGATACGCAGTATTTT.

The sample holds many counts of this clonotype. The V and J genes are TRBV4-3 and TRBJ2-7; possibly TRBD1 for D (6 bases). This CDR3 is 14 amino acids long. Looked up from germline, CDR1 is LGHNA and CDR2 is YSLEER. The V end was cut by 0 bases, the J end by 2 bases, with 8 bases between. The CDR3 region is CASSQDRDTYEQYF. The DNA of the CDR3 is TGCGCCAGCAGCCAAGACCGGGACACCTACGAGCAGTACTTC.

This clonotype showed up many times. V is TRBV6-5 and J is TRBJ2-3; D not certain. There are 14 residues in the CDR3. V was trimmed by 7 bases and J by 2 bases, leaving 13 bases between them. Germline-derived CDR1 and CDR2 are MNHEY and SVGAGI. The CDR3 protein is CASTPAYYTDTQYF. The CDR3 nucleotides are TGTGCCAGCACACCAGCATACTACACAGATACGCAGTATTTT.

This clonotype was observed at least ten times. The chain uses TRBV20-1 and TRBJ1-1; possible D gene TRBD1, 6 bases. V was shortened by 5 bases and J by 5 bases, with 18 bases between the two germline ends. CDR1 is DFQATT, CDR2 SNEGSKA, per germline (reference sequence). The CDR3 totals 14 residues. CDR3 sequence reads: CSALGWGLGTEAFF. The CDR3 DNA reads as TGCAGTGCTTTAGGTTGGGGGCTCGGAACTGAAGCTTTCTTT.

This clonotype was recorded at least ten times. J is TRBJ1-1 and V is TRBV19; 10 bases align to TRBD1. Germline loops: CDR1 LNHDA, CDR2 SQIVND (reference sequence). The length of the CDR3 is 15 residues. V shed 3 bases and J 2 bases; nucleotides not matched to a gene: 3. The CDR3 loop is CASSIWTGGNTEAFF. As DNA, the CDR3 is TGTGCCAGTAGTATCTGGACAGGGGGAAACACTGAAGCTTTCTTT. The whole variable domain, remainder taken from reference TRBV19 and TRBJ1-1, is DGGITQSPKYLFRKEGQNVTLSCEQNLNHDAMYWYRQDPGQGLRLIYYSQIVNDFQKGDIAEGYSVSREKKESFPLTVTSAQKNPTAFYLCASSIWTGGNTEAFFGQGTRLTVV.

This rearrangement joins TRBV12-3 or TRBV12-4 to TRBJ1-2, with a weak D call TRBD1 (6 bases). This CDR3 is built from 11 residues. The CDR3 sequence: CVSRDIYGYTF. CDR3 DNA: TGTGTCTCCCGGGACATCTATGGCTACACCTTC.

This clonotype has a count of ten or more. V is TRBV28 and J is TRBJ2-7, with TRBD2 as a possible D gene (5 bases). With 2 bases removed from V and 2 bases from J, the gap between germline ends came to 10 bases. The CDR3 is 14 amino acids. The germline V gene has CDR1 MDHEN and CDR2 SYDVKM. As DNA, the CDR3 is TGTGCCAGCAGTTTACGAGGGATCACCTACGAGCAGTACTTC. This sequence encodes CASSLRGITYEQYF.

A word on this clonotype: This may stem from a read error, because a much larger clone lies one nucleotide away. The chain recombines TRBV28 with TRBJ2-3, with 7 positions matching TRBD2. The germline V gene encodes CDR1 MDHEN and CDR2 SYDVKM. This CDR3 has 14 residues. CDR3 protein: CTSSLRGSTDTRYF. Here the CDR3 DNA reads TGTACCAGCAGTTTGCGCGGGAGTACAGATACGCGGTATTTT. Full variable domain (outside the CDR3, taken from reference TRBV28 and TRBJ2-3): DVKVTQSSRYLVKRTGEKVFLECVQDMDHENMFWYRQDPGLGLRLIYFSYDVKMKEKGDIPEGYSVSREKKERFSLILESASTNQTSMYLCTSSLRGSTDTRYFGPGTRLTVL.

CDR3 in DNA: TGCAGTGCCCGGGGACCACCCCAAGAGACCCAGTACTTC. Protein: CSARGPPQETQYF. The chain has TRBV20-1 and TRBJ2-5, with D perhaps being TRBD1 or TRBD2 (5 bases each). Germline V CDR1 and CDR2: DFQATT, SNEGSKA (reference sequence). The CDR3 loop spans 13 amino acids. The ends were cut back, 6 bases at V and 1 base at J, with 12 bases in the middle.

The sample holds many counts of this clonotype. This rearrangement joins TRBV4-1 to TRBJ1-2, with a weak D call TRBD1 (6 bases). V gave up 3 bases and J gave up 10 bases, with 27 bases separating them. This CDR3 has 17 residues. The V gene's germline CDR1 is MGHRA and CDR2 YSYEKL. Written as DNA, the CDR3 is TGCGCCAGCAGCCAGGGTTCGGGGGCGTTGTGGCATTTACTCTACACCTTC. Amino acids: CASSQGSGALWHLLYTF.

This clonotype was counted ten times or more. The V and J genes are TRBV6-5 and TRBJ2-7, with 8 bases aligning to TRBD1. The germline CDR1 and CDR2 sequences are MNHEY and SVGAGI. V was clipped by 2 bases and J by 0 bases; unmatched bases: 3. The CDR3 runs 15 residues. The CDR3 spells CASSYLGQASYEQYF. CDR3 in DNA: TGTGCCAGCAGTTACCTGGGACAGGCCTCCTACGAGCAGTACTTC.

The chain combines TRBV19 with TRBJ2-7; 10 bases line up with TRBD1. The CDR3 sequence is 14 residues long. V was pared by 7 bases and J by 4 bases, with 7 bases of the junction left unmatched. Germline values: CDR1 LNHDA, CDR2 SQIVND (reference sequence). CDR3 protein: CASTVTGGSYEQYF. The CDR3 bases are TGTGCCAGTACCGTGACAGGGGGCTCTTACGAGCAGTACTTC.

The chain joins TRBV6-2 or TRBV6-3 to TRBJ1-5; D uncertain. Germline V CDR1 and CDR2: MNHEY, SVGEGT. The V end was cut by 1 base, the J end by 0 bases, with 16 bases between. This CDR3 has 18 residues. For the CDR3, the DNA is TGTGCCAGCAGTTACTTTTCGGCAGCCATCCCTAGCAATCAGCCCCAGCATTTT. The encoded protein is CASSYFSAAIPSNQPQHF.

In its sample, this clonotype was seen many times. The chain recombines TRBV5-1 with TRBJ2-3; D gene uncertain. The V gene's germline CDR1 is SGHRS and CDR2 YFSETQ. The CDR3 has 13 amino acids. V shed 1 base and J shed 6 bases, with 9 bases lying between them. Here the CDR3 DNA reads TGCGCCAGCAGCTTGTTCTCCGAGGATACGCAGTATTTT. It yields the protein CASSLFSEDTQYF. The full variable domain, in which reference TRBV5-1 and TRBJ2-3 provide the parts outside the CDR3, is KAGVTQTPRYLIKTRGQQVTLSCSPISGHRSVSWYQQTPGQGLQFLFEYFSETQRNKGNFPGRFSGRQFSNSRSEMNVSTLELGDSALYLCASSLFSEDTQYFGPGTRLTVL.

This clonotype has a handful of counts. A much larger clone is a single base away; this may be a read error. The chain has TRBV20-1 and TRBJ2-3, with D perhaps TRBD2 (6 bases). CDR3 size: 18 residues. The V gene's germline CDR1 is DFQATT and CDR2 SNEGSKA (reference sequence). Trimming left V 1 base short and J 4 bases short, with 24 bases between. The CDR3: CSARAQSGEKRPADTQYF. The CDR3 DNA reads TGCAGTGCTAGAGCTCAGTCGGGGGAGAAAAGGCCGGCAGATACGCAGTATTTT.

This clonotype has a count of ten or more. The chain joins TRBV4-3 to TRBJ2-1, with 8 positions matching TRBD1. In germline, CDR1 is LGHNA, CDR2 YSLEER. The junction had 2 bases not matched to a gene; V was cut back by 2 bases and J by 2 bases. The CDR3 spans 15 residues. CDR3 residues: CASSQHRGAYNEQFF. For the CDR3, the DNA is TGCGCCAGCAGCCAACACAGGGGGGCCTACAATGAGCAGTTCTTC.

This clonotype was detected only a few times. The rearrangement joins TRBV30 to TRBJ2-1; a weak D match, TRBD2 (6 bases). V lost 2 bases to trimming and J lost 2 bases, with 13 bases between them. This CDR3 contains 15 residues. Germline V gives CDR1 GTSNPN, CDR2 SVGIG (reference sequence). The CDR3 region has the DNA TGTGCCTGGAGTTTTGACGGGGGAGCCTACAATGAGCAGTTCTTC. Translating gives CAWSFDGGAYNEQFF.